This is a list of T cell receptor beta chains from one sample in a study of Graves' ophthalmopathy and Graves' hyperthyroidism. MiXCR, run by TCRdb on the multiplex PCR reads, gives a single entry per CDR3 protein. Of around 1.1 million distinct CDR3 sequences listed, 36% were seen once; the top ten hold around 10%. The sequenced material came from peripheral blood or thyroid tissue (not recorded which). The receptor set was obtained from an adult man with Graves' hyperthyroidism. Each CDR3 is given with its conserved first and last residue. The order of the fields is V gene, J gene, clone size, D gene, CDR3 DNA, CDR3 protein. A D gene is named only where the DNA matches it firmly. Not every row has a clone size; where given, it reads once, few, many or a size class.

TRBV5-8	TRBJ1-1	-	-	TGTGCCAGCAGCGGTGAGGGGAGCAGGGCGGACACTGAAGCTTTCTTT	CASSGEGSRADTEAFF
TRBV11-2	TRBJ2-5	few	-	TGTGCCAGCAGCGAAGGAGCCCGGGTAGGCGAGACCCAGTACTTC	CASSEGARVGETQYF
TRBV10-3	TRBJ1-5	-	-	TGTGCCATCAGAGGTACAGAGTCGGGTTATCAGCCCCAGCATTTT	CAIRGTESGYQPQHF
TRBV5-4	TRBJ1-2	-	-	TGTGCCAGCAGCTTGGGTCCCCCAGAAAACTATGGCTACACCTTC	CASSLGPPENYGYTF
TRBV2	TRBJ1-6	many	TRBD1	TGTGCCAGCAGTGCGGTCGAAGGGGGCAATAATTCACCCCTCCACTTT	CASSAVEGGNNSPLHF
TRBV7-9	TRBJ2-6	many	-	TGTGCCAGCAGAGAAGCTGGGGCCAACGTCCTGACTTTC	CASREAGANVLTF
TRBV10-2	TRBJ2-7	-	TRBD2	TGCGCCAGCAGTGCCAGACTAGCAAAACGCGAGCAGTACTTC	CASSARLAKREQYF
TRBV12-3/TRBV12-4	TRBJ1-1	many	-	TGTGCCAGCAGCGACGAGACAGGTCGGGCTTTCTTT	CASSDETGRAFF
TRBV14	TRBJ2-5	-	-	TGTGCCAGCAGCGCCTTCTTAGGGGTTCAAGAGACCCAGTACTTC	CASSAFLGVQETQYF
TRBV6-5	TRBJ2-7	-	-	TGTGCCAGCAGTTACGGCTACAGGGAAATCTACGAGCAGTACTTC	CASSYGYREIYEQYF
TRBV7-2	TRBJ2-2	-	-	TGTGCCAGCAGCTCCGACAGATTCTCATGGAACGGGGAGCTGTTTTTT	CASSSDRFSWNGELFF
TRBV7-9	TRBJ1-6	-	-	TGTGCCAGCAGCTTAGAGGGAGGGATCTCCTATAATTCACCCCTCCACTTT	CASSLEGGISYNSPLHF
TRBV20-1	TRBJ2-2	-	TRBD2	TGCAGTGCCACAACACTAGCGGGAGCCGGGGAGCAGTTTTTT	CSATTLAGAGEQFF
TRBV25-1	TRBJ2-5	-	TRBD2	TGTGCCAGCAGTTCAGCGGGGGGAGAGGAGACCCAGTACTTC	CASSSAGGEETQYF
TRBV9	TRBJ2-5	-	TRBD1	TGTGCCAGCAGCCACAACAGGGGATTGTCCATCCAAGAGACCCAGTACTTC	CASSHNRGLSIQETQYF
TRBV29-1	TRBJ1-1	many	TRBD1	TGCAGCGTTGCCTACAGGGGTACTAACACTGAAGCTTTCTTT	CSVAYRGTNTEAFF
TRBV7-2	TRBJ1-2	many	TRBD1	TGTGCCAGCAGACGAGATCCGGGACAGGCATATGGCTACACCTTC	CASRRDPGQAYGYTF
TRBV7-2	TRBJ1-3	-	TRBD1	TGTGCCAGCAGCTTATGGGTCGGCGGACAGGGAAGGTCTGGAAACACCATATATTTT	CASSLWVGGQGRSGNTIYF
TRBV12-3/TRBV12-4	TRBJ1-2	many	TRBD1	TGTGCCAGCAGCTCCCGGGACAGGGGAGTCGGCTACACCTTC	CASSSRDRGVGYTF
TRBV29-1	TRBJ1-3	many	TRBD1	TGCAGCGTTGCCGGGACAGGTAACTCTGGAAACACCATATATTTT	CSVAGTGNSGNTIYF
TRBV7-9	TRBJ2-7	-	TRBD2	TGTGCCAGCAGCGGGGCTAGCGGACCCTACGAGCAGTACTTC	CASSGASGPYEQYF
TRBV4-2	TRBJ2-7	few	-	TGTGCCAGCAGCCAAGAGAGCAGCTCCTACGAGCAGTACTTC	CASSQESSSYEQYF
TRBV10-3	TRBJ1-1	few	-	TGTGCCATCAGTGAGTCCGGTTTTAACACTGAAGCTTTCTTT	CAISESGFNTEAFF
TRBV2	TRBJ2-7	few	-	TGTGCCAGCATCGCGCTCGGAGACGAGCAGTACTTC	CASIALGDEQYF
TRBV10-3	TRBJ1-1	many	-	TGTGCCATCAGTGAGGGGCGACAGATGAACACTGAAGCTTTCTTT	CAISEGRQMNTEAFF
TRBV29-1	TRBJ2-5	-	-	TGCAGCGTTGGAAAGTTCCAAGAGACCCAGTACTTC	CSVGKFQETQYF
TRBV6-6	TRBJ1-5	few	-	TGTGCCAGCAGTTTAGGCCCCGAGCATGGCAATCAGCCCCAGCATTTT	CASSLGPEHGNQPQHF
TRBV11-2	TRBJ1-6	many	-	TGTGCCAGCAGCTTAATAGCGAATCCTAATTCACCCCTCCACTTT	CASSLIANPNSPLHF
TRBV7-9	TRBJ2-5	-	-	TGTGCCAGCAGCTTACAGCGCCTCCAAGAGACCCAGTACTTC	CASSLQRLQETQYF
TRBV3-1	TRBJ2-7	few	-	TGTGCCAGCTCTCCAGGCGGCGAGATCTCCTACGAGCAGTACTTC	CASSPGGEISYEQYF
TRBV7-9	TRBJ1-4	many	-	TGTGCCAGCAGCTTGGAGAGACCATTAAACAAAAATGAAAAACTGTTTTTT	CASSLERPLNKNEKLFF
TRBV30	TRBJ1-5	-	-	TGTGCCTGGAGCCGCCCCGAAACAGGACAGCCCCAGCATTTT	CAWSRPETGQPQHF
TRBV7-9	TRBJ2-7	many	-	TGTGCCAGCAGAGAAGGCCAGGCCCTAGGGTACGAGCAGTACTTC	CASREGQALGYEQYF
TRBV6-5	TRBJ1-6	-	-	TGTGCCAGCAGACCCACAGGGTGGAATTCACCCCTCCACTTT	CASRPTGWNSPLHF
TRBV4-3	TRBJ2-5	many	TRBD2	TGCGCCAGCAGCCAAGATAGGCTAGCGGGGGTAGAGACCCAGTACTTC	CASSQDRLAGVETQYF
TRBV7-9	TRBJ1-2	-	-	TGTGCCAGCAGCTTAGAGGGGTTGCGGGGTCACTATGGCTACACCTTC	CASSLEGLRGHYGYTF
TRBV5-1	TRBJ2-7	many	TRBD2	TGCGCCAGCAGCGGACTAGCGGGTAGCTCCTACGAGCAGTACTTC	CASSGLAGSSYEQYF
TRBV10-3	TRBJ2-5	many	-	TGTGCCATCAGTGATTACGCCAGACAAGAGACCCAGTACTTC	CAISDYARQETQYF